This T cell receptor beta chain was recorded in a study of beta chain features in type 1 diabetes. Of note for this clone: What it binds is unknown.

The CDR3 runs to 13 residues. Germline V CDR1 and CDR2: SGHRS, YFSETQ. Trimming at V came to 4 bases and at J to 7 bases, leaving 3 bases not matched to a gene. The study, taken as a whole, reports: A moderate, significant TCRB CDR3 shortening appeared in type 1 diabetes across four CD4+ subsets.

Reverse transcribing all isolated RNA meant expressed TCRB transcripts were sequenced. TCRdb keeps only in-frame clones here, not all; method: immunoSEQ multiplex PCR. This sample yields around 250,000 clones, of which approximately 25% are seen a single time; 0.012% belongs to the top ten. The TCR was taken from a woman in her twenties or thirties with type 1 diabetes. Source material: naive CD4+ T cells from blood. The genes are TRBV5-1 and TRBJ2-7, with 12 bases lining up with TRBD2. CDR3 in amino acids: CASSVGLAGEQYF. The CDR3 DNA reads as TGCGCCAGCAGCGTCGGACTAGCGGGAGAGCAGTACTTC.